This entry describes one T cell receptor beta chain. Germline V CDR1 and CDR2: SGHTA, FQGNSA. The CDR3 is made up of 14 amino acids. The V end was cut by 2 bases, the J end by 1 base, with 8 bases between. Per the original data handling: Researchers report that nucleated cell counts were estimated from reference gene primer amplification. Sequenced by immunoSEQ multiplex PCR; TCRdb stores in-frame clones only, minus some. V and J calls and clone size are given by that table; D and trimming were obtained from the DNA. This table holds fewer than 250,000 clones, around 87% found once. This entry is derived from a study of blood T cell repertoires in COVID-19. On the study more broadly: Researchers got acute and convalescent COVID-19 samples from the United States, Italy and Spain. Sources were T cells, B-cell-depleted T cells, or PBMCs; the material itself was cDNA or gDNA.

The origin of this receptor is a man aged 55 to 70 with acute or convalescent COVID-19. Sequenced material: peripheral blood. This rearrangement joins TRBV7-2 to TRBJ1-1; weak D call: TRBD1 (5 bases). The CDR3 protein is CASSLLGANTEAFF. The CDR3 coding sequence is TGTGCCAGCAGCTTATTAGGGGCGAACACTGAAGCTTTCTTT.